This T cell receptor (beta chain) is drawn from a study of blood T cells in healthy people across ages. As for the study in general: Template switching retrieved approximately one barcoded beta molecule for each two T cells.

Study results and caveats: The study could not conclusively compare naive and antigen-experienced cells, given its unsorted PBMCs.

Every sample had a minimum of 6 million PBMCs isolated. This CDR3 has 16 amino acids. V shed 3 bases and J 2 bases; nucleotides not matched to a gene: 6. Per the germline V gene, CDR1 is MNHNS and CDR2 is SASEGT. This clonotype showed up just once. No antigen is known for it. The authors ran a second PCR of about 7 to 12 cycles using a sample-barcoded 5' primer and a J-beta primer mix. TCRdb re-analysed the 5' RACE reads in MiXCR, keeping a single row per CDR3 protein. The table records over 1,500,000 distinct CDR3 sequences, about 39% of them present only once. This receptor was obtained from a human donor in good health. The rearrangement uses TRBV6-1 and TRBJ2-3; 9 nucleotides match TRBD2. The sample comprised blood. CDR3 sequence (DNA): TGTGCCAGCAGTGAGCGGGGGGGACATTCCACAGATACGCAGTATTTT. It encodes CASSERGGHSTDTQYF.